Detailed here is one T cell receptor (beta chain). Its target is not known. This sample is drawn from a study of shared clonotypes between healthy human individuals. Study-level information: CD4 naive cells filled three plates per donor, CD4 memory three, CD8 naive two and CD8 memory one.

Terminally differentiated effector memory CD45RA+ cells were excluded from the naive CD8 cells, which were CD45RO-negative and positively selected for CCR7. Overall study results and limits: The sole specimen, blood, was sampled, and tissue repertoires likely differ. Measured sharing among donors was expected to vary with sequencing depth. Memory subsets had estimated richness that was generally smaller than that of naive subsets.

The data were produced by immunoSEQ multiplex PCR, yet TCRdb's version contains in-frame clones alone and is incomplete. The repertoire holds about 820,000 clones, with 85% to 95% as singletons. CDR1 and CDR2 from the germline V gene are SGHRS and YFSETQ. V dropped 7 bases and J dropped 5 bases, with 22 bases sitting between them. The CDR3 runs to 16 residues. The J gene is TRBJ2-1, the V gene TRBV5-1; no definite D call. The TCR originated in a man aged 25 to 40 in good health. Sequenced: naive CD8+ T cells sorted from blood. CDR3 amino acids: CASSLSGQVFNNEQFF. The CDR3 coding sequence is TGCGCCAGCTCCCTATCCGGCCAGGTTTTCAACAATGAGCAGTTCTTC.